This T cell receptor (beta chain) was sequenced in a study of identical twins (TCRdb year 2016). With regard to the full study: The study deep-sequenced TCR alpha and beta repertoires from monozygotic twins, unrelated adults of various ages and cord blood to test whether fetal clonotypes persist. To rule out contamination, replicate twin experiments were performed at different times with different library preparation protocols. Overall results and qualifications from the work: Zero-insertion analyses could be partly confounded by invariant T cells such as MAIT and iNKT, although diverse VJ usage argued against such confounding for most clonotypes. Out-of-frame TCR alpha sequences shared between twins showed an excess of low generation-probability sequences compared with coincidental sharing between unrelated individuals. In monozygotic twins, recombination models systematically underestimated out-of-frame TCR alpha sharing, but the models matched the sharing seen between unrelated individuals. Because the same donors could not be followed over many years, the conclusions relied on cross-sectional statistical analysis. Excess twin sharing in beta out-of-frame sequences was weaker because fewer shared sequences lowered the signal-to-noise ratio. Abundant cord blood beta clonotypes had fewer insertions, young adult naive repertoires showed a similar but weaker trend, and memory repertoires showed no such trend.

Library prep was done by 5' RACE. TCRdb names Illumina HiSeq 2000 as the instrument used. A universal primer binding site was added through template switching, and the final cDNA carried a unique molecular identifier so that TCR cDNA molecules could be counted accurately. Specific primers in the conserved constant-segment region were used to synthesize first-strand cDNA for TCR alpha and beta chains. To control for contamination, each cDNA library was double barcoded with a SMART-Mk sample barcode plus Illumina barcodes. Two successive PCR steps introduced TruSeq adapter sequences along with Illumina sample barcodes. Sequencing of the TCR alpha and beta cDNA libraries was done on the Illumina HiSeq platform using custom primers. The source study handled its data this way. MiGEC was used to process raw reads and extract unique molecular identifiers, and MiXCR was used to find CDR3 positions. For each individual, recombination models were inferred using an EM algorithm with the repgenHMM and IGoR tools. Shared clonotype analysis was performed with the tcR package in R, normalizing sharing by the product of cloneset sizes. To study raw recombination free of thymic and clonal selection effects, out-of-frame nonproductive sequences were analyzed. Through fastp at Q25 and MiXCR, TCRdb rebuilt clones from the public reads, retaining in-frame beta chains. Every entry covers one CDR3 protein and lists the most common genes and DNA from its rows. TCRdb assigned the V and J calls; the authors' analysis was not used. The sample profile shows 500,000 or so distinct CDR3 sequences; around an eighth of them were found once. The top ten clones comprise about 1% of the sample.

The CDR3 holds 13 amino acids from the cysteine to the phenylalanine. The DNA shown is the 39-base CDR3, in frame from base 1. V was cut back by 8 bases and J by 1 base, leaving a gap of 12 bases between them. According to the germline V gene (reference sequence), CDR1 reads MNHNY and CDR2 reads SVGAGI. In the case of this clonotype: The clone's antigen remains unknown. Base qualities are not provided; no much larger clone lies one nucleotide away.

Every donor was a healthy Caucasian. Three pairs of female monozygotic twins, all aged roughly 18 to 29 years, were included in the twin cohort. Positive isolation kits from Invitrogen were used to isolate CD4+ and CD8+ T cell populations. This sample was shared with a second study, whose subject was yellow fever vaccine responses in identical twins. The second investigation adds: The authors reported that the T cell response to vaccination in identical twins appeared partly convergent and partly personalized. Focusing on identical twins, the study followed the T cell clones that responded to the vaccine, and did so with precision.

Recombination linked TRBV6-6 to TRBJ2-7; matching of 6 bases hints at TRBD2 as the D gene. This TCR was recovered from a woman in her late teens or twenties in good health. Sequencing input: CD4+ T cells sorted from blood. The CDR3 loop reads CASSEGKSYEQYF. The base sequence is TGTGCCAGCTCGGAGGGGAAATCCTACGAGCAGTACTTC.